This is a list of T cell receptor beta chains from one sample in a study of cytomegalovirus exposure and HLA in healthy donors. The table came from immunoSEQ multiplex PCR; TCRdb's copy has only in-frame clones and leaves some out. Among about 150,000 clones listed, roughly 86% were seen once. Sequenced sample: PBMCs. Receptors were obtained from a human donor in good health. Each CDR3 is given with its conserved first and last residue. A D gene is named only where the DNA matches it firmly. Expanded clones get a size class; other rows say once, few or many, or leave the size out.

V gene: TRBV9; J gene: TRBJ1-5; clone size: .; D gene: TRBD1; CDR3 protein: CASSDGTVGNQPQHF
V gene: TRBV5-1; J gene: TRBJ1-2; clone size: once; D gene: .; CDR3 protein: CASSLATDGYTF
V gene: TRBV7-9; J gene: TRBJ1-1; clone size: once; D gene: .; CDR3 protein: CASSTYRFPLEAFF
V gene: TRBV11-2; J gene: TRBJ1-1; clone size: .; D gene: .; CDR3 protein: CASSRHRDTEAFF
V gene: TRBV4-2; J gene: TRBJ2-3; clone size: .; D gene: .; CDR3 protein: CASSQEGSLFTDTQYF
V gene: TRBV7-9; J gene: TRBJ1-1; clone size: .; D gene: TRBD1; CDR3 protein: CASSLTGGKTEAFF
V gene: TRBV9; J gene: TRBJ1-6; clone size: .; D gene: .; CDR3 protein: CASSSLRSPLHF
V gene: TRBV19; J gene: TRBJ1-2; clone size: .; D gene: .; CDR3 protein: CASSIDPGGGYTF
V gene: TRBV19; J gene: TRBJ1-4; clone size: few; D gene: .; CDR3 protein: CASSMGGRTNEKLFF
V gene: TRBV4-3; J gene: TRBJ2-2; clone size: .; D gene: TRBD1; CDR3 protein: CASSLSRDRGTGELFF
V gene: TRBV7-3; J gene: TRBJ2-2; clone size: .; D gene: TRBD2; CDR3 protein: CASSTSGSTGELFF
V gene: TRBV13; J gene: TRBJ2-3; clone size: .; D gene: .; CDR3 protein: CASSLGGVADTQYF
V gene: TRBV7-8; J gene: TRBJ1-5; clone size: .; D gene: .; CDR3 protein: CASSLGGQPQHF
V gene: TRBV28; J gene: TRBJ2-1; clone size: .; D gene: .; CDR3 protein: CASSFGSGNEQFF
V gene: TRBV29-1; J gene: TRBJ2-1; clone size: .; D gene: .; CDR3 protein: CSVDRGGLNEQFF
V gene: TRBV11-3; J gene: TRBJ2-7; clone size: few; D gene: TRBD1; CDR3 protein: CASSLELDRVSYEQYF
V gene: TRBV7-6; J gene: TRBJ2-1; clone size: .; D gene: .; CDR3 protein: CASSLELRSQGNEQFF
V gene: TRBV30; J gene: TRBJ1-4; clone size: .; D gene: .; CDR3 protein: CAWSGGKNEKLFF
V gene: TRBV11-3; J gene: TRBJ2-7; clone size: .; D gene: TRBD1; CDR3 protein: CASSKGTGPYEQYF
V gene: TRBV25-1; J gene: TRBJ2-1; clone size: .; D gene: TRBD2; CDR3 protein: CASSEPTSGKEEQFF
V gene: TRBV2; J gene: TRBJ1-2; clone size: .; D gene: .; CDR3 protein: CASTRQEGYGYTF
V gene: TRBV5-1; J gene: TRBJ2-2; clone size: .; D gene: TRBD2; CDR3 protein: CASSAVLAGAGELFF
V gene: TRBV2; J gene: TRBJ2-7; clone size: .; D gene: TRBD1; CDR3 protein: CASSRDRGSSYEQYF
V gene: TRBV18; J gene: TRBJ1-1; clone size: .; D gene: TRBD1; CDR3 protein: CASSPGTGTMNTEAFF
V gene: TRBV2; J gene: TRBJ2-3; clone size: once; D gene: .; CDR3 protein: CASSGENPTQYF
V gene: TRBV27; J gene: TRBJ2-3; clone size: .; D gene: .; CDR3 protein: CASTPGASTDTQYF